The 25 T cell receptor beta chains below all came from one sample that was sequenced in a study of T cell responses to AZD1222 COVID-19 vaccine. TCRdb's copy holds only in-frame clones and misses some; the assay was immunoSEQ multiplex PCR. This sample carries about 150,000 clones, approximately 89% of them seen once, and the ten largest clones take around 1.7%. The material was peripheral blood, obtained 28 days after the second AZD1222 dose. The origin of the receptors is an adult who received the AZD1222 COVID-19 vaccine.

This chain connects TRBV6-5 to TRBJ2-4; the D is unclear. V lost 4 bases and J 0 bases, leaving 13 bases between the germline ends. The CDR3 is made up of 16 amino acids. Germline lookup yields CDR1 MNHEY and CDR2 SVGAGI. The CDR3 sequence: CASSSHWAEAKNIQYF. The CDR3 nucleotides are TGTGCCAGCAGTTCGCACTGGGCAGAAGCCAAAAACATTCAGTACTTC.

The rearrangement links TRBV28 to TRBJ2-7; perhaps TRBD2 as D (7 bases). V was shortened by 7 bases and J by 2 bases, with 18 bases between the two germline ends. The CDR3 runs 15 residues. Germline V gene data show CDR1 as MDHEN and CDR2 as SYDVKM. The DNA for the CDR3 is TGTGCCAGCACCTTGGGGGGGGCAGTCCCCTACGAGCAGTACTTC. Translated, it gives CASTLGGAVPYEQYF.

The chain has TRBV30 and TRBJ2-1, with TRBD2 identical over 9 bases. The ends lost 4 bases at V and 4 bases at J; junction bases unmatched: 5. This CDR3 spans 14 amino acids. CDR1 and CDR2 from the germline V gene are GTSNPN and SVGIG (reference sequence). The CDR3 is CAWNELAGYNEQFF. The CDR3 DNA is TGTGCCTGGAACGAGCTAGCGGGATACAATGAGCAGTTCTTC.

This rearrangement joins TRBV5-4 to TRBJ2-3; 12 nucleotides agree with TRBD2. Germline loops: CDR1 SGHNT, CDR2 YYREEE (reference sequence). V lost 0 bases, J lost 5 bases, and 1 base stayed unmatched. CDR3 length equals 15 residues. Here the CDR3 reads CASSLGLAGVDTQYF. The DNA for the CDR3 is TGTGCCAGCAGCTTGGGACTAGCGGGAGTAGATACGCAGTATTTT.

V is TRBV5-5 and J is TRBJ1-2, with 10 bases fitting TRBD1. This CDR3 spans 14 amino acids. J lost 3 bases, V lost 4 bases, and 3 bases had no gene match. CDR1 and CDR2 (germline): SGHKS, YYEKEE (reference sequence). The CDR3 region has the DNA TGTGCCAGCAGCATAGGACAGGGGGACTATGGCTACACCTTC. Its protein product is CASSIGQGDYGYTF.

The chain couples TRBV19 to TRBJ2-4; 8 nucleotides agree with TRBD1. The V gene end was trimmed by 3 bases and the J gene end by 7 bases; junction bases not matched to a gene: 2. Germline-derived CDR1 and CDR2 are LNHDA and SQIVND (reference sequence). The CDR3 has 13 residues. DNA of the CDR3: TGTGCCAGTAGTATTGGGGACAGGAACATTCAGTACTTC. It yields the protein CASSIGDRNIQYF. The whole variable domain, remainder taken from reference TRBV19 and TRBJ2-4, is DGGITQSPKYLFRKEGQNVTLSCEQNLNHDAMYWYRQDPGQGLRLIYYSQIVNDFQKGDIAEGYSVSREKKESFPLTVTSAQKNPTAFYLCASSIGDRNIQYFGAGTRLSVL.

This clone was found once. The chain's CDR3 is CASSPGAAEDTQYF. The CDR3 DNA follows: TGCGCCAGCAGCCCGGGGGCGGCAGAAGATACGCAGTATTTT. The chain couples TRBV5-1 to TRBJ2-3, with D perhaps TRBD1 or TRBD2 (6 bases each). Germline V gene data show CDR1 as SGHRS and CDR2 as YFSETQ. This CDR3 contains 14 residues. V lost 4 bases, J lost 5 bases, and 14 bases lay in between.

The rearrangement joins TRBV6-2 or TRBV6-3 to TRBJ1-4; D remains unclear. CDR3 length equals 14 residues. V gave up 2 bases and J gave up 2 bases, with 6 bases separating them. Germline CDR1 is MNHEY and CDR2 is SVGEGT. CDR3 nucleotide sequence: TGTGCCAGCAGTTACGTCCCGACTAATGAAAAACTGTTTTTT. Translation: CASSYVPTNEKLFF.

The J gene is TRBJ2-7, the V gene TRBV6-5; D uncertain. This CDR3 has 15 amino acids. Trimming stripped 4 bases from V and 5 bases from J, with 18 bases between. The germline V gene encodes CDR1 MNHEY and CDR2 SVGAGI. The CDR3 nucleotides read TGTGCCAGCAGTTTTCCGGCCCTTCCAAGCGACGAGCAGTACTTC. Protein sequence: CASSFPALPSDEQYF.

This rearrangement joins TRBV7-8 to TRBJ1-5; no clear D. CDR1 is SGHVS, CDR2 FQNEAQ, per germline. Trimming pared 5 bases from V and 4 bases from J, leaving 9 bases between. The CDR3 is 13 amino acids. CDR3 bases: TGTGCCAGCAGCCGCCGGGAGAATCAGCCCCAGCATTTT. This codes for CASSRRENQPQHF.

In its sample, this clone was seen a few times. The chain carries TRBV4-1 and TRBJ1-1; 7 bases align to TRBD1. The trim removed 1 base at V and 0 bases at J, leaving 8 bases unmatched. Germline lookup yields CDR1 MGHRA and CDR2 YSYEKL. The CDR3 sequence is 17 residues long. CDR3 loop: CASSQGPGQRLNTEAFF. In nucleotides, the CDR3 is TGCGCCAGCAGCCAAGGACCGGGACAGAGATTGAACACTGAAGCTTTCTTT.

The rearrangement links TRBV24-1 to TRBJ2-3; 10 bases map to TRBD2. The length of the CDR3 is 16 residues. With V trimmed by 3 bases and J by 11 bases, 13 bases remained unmatched. Germline V CDR1 and CDR2: KGHDR, SFDVKD. The CDR3 DNA reads TGTGCCACCAGTGATGGACTAGCGGTCCCAAACGACAAGCAGTATTTT. Translated, it gives CATSDGLAVPNDKQYF.

This rearrangement joins TRBV5-1 to TRBJ2-2; 12 nucleotides match TRBD1. CDR3 length: 16 residues. Germline loops: CDR1 SGHRS, CDR2 YFSETQ. J lost 7 bases, V lost 4 bases, and 8 bases had no gene match. As DNA, the CDR3 is TGCGCCAGCAGCGTCTCTGGGACAGGGGGCTTCGGGGAGCTGTTTTTT. Protein: CASSVSGTGGFGELFF.

This clone has a single count. V usage is TRBV10-3 and J usage is TRBJ1-2, with D possibly being TRBD1 (6 bases). This CDR3 spans 12 amino acids. Trimming left V 10 bases short and J 3 bases short, with 12 bases between. CDR1 and CDR2 (germline): ENHRY, SYGVKD. The CDR3: CATKAGDYGYTF. The CDR3 DNA is TGTGCCACCAAGGCAGGGGACTATGGCTACACCTTC.

The V gene is TRBV11-2, the J gene TRBJ1-6; tentatively, D is TRBD1 (5 bases). Germline V CDR1 and CDR2: SGHAT, FQNNGV. This CDR3 has 15 residues. The V gene lost 8 bases and the J gene lost 8 bases, with 19 bases spanning the gap. CDR3: CASDAARRADSPLHF. CDR3 nucleotides: TGTGCCAGCGACGCAGCACGCAGGGCGGATTCACCCCTCCACTTT.

This clone was observed a handful of times. At the DNA level, this CDR3 is encoded by other sequences in the same sample as well. The rearrangement joins TRBV6-2 or TRBV6-3 to TRBJ1-2; tentative D call: TRBD1 (5 bases). Germline loops: CDR1 MNHEY, CDR2 SVGEGT. The CDR3 is made up of 13 amino acids. The V and J ends lost 6 bases and 5 bases respectively, with 13 bases between them. The CDR3 DNA sequence: TGTGCCAGCAGCCCTACAGGTCCGTATGGCTACACCTTC. This translates into CASSPTGPYGYTF.

In DNA form, the CDR3 reads TGTGCCATCTCAGGGGAGAATCAGCCCCAGCATTTT. This encodes CAISGENQPQHF. J is TRBJ1-5 and V is TRBV10-3; TRBD1 is a possible D gene (6 bases). The CDR3 extends over 12 amino acids. Trimming stripped 8 bases from V and 4 bases from J, with 9 bases between. Germline lookup yields CDR1 ENHRY and CDR2 SYGVKD.

The chain is built from TRBV4-2 and TRBJ1-2, with D unresolved. V lost 8 bases, J lost 4 bases, and 14 bases lay in between. The CDR3 loop spans 13 amino acids. Germline V gives CDR1 LGHNA, CDR2 YNFKEQ. In DNA form, the CDR3 reads TGTGCCAGCGGGGTGGGGTTGGCCTATGGCTACACCTTC. This sequence encodes CASGVGLAYGYTF.

J is TRBJ1-2 and V is TRBV7-9; D unclear. V lost 4 bases and J 10 bases, leaving 1 base between the germline ends. CDR1 is SEHNR, CDR2 FQNEAQ, per germline (reference sequence). The CDR3 has 8 residues. The CDR3 sequence is CASSSYTF. CDR3 nucleotides: TGTGCCAGCAGCTCCTACACCTTC.

J is TRBJ2-1 and V is TRBV29-1, with 9 bases lining up with TRBD1. The CDR3 has 14 residues. The J segment lost 7 bases and the V segment lost 0 bases, leaving 4 bases of the junction unmatched. Germline CDR1 SQVTM, CDR2 ANQGSEA. CDR3 nucleotide sequence: TGCAGCGTTGAAGATTTTGGGACAGGGAATGAGCAGTTCTTC. Translation gives CSVEDFGTGNEQFF.

The chain employs TRBV12-3 or TRBV12-4 and TRBJ2-5, with no clear D. Trimming left V 3 bases short and J 3 bases short, with 8 bases between. CDR3 length: 13 residues. Here the CDR3 reads CASSFAAEETQYF. The CDR3 DNA is TGTGCCAGCAGTTTCGCGGCAGAAGAGACCCAGTACTTC.

The gene calls are TRBV6-5 and TRBJ1-1; D uncertain. CDR1 and CDR2 from the germline V gene are MNHEY and SVGAGI. The CDR3 runs to 13 residues. V lost 4 bases and J lost 4, with 10 bases in between. CDR3 residues: CASSFNRGTEAFF. The CDR3 nucleotides are TGTGCCAGCAGTTTTAATCGGGGCACTGAAGCTTTCTTT.

The gene calls are TRBV29-1 and TRBJ1-2, with 7 bases identical to TRBD1. CDR1 and CDR2 from the germline V gene are SQVTM and ANQGSEA. There are 11 residues in the CDR3. J was trimmed by 6 bases and V by 7 bases; bases with no gene match: 5. DNA for the CDR3: TGCAGCGCTAGGGGACAGAATGGCTACACCTTC. Protein product: CSARGQNGYTF.

V gene TRBV27 combines with J gene TRBJ1-1; weak D call: TRBD1 (6 bases). Between the trimmed V and J ends, which lost 2 bases and 0 bases, there was a span of 19 bases. CDR1 and CDR2 (germline): MNHEY, SMNVEV (reference sequence). This CDR3 comprises 18 residues. CDR3 in amino acids: CASSLIRGALVMNTEAFF. The CDR3 region has the DNA TGTGCCAGCAGTTTAATCCGGGGGGCTCTAGTCATGAACACTGAAGCTTTCTTT.

This clone has a handful of counts. The gene calls are TRBV19 and TRBJ1-1; possible D gene TRBD1, 5 bases. Trimming shortened V by 6 bases and J by 5 bases, and 22 bases separated the two germline ends. CDR3 length equals 16 residues. The germline V gene has CDR1 LNHDA and CDR2 SQIVND (reference sequence). CDR3: CASSTPGLGFRTEAFF. The CDR3, as DNA: TGTGCCAGTAGCACGCCGGGACTGGGGTTCCGGACTGAAGCTTTCTTT.